Following are 27 T cell receptor beta chains from one sample sequenced in a study of PD-1 blockade in mismatch repair-deficient tumors. Generated by immunoSEQ multiplex PCR, the TCRdb table keeps only in-frame clones and is missing some. The sample records some 130,000 clones, around nine tenths being singletons. Here the sequenced sample was peripheral blood, taken 70 to 72 weeks after starting pembrolizumab. These receptors were taken from an adult with mismatch repair-deficient cancer.

Only one count was recorded for this clone. This chain links TRBV30 with TRBJ2-1, with 13 bases aligning to TRBD2. Germline-derived CDR1 and CDR2 are GTSNPN and SVGIG (reference sequence). V was clipped by 2 bases and J by 7 bases; unmatched bases: 5. This CDR3 is built from 15 residues. CDR3 nucleotide sequence: TGTGCCTGGAGTCACGGACTAGCGGGGGTTAATGAGCAGTTCTTC. It is translated as CAWSHGLAGVNEQFF. Variable domain in full (rest from reference TRBV30 and TRBJ2-1): SQTIHQWPATLVQPVGSPLSLECTVEGTSNPNLYWYRQAAGRGLQLLFYSVGIGQISSEVPQNLSASRPQDRQFILSSKKLLLSDSGFYLCAWSHGLAGVNEQFFGPGTRLTVL.

The chain employs TRBV4-3 and TRBJ2-7; D is ambiguous. Trimming cost V 1 base and J 0 bases, with 19 bases left between them. The CDR3 has 18 amino acids. Germline V gene data show CDR1 as LGHNA and CDR2 as YSLEER. Here the CDR3 DNA reads TGCGCCAGCAGCCAAGGTGTTCGTCGAGGACCCGGCTCCTACGAGCAGTACTTC. As protein: CASSQGVRRGPGSYEQYF.

The chain employs TRBV19 and TRBJ2-3; either TRBD1 or TRBD2 may fit D (5 bases each). Germline V gives CDR1 LNHDA, CDR2 SQIVND (reference sequence). The V gene lost 6 bases and the J gene lost 4 bases, with 17 bases spanning the gap. The CDR3 loop spans 15 amino acids. CDR3 sequence reads: CASRPRARGADTQYF. CDR3 DNA sequence: TGTGCCAGTAGACCAAGGGCTAGAGGGGCAGATACGCAGTATTTT.

This chain connects TRBV4-1 to TRBJ2-5, with TRBD1 matching 12 bases. Germline CDR1 is MGHRA and CDR2 is YSYEKL. There are 18 residues in the CDR3. V shed 1 base, J shed 6 bases, and the junction held 12 bases outside the gene matches. The CDR3 loop reads CASSQATFGTGGWKTQYF. CDR3 coding DNA: TGCGCCAGCAGCCAAGCTACCTTTGGGACAGGGGGCTGGAAGACCCAGTACTTC.

The gene calls are TRBV6-6 and TRBJ2-3; 7 bases are a match to TRBD2. The germline gives CDR1 MNHNY, CDR2 SVGAGI (reference sequence). The CDR3 contains 13 residues. Trimming removed 0 bases from V and 9 bases from J; junction bases left unmatched: 3. CDR3 nucleotide sequence: TGTGCCAGCAGTTACTCGGGGGGGATAACGCAGTATTTT. Its protein product is CASSYSGGITQYF.

The genes are TRBV19 and TRBJ2-1; 9 nucleotides align to TRBD2. After removal of 5 bases from V and 6 bases from J, the junction contained 5 bases not matched to a gene. From germline, CDR1 is LNHDA and CDR2 SQIVND (reference sequence). The CDR3 is 14 amino acids. The CDR3 region is CASSWREGLNEQFF. The CDR3 DNA sequence: TGTGCCAGTAGTTGGCGGGAGGGCCTCAATGAGCAGTTCTTC.

The chain has TRBV7-8 and TRBJ2-7, with 14 bases that match TRBD2. Germline V gene sequence: CDR1 SGHVS, CDR2 FQNEAQ. V dropped 5 bases and J dropped 3; count of bases not matched to a gene: 3. This CDR3 spans 15 amino acids. The DNA of the CDR3 is TGTGCCAGCAGCCCGGGGACTAGCGGGAGCTACGAGCAGTACTTC. Translated, it gives CASSPGTSGSYEQYF.

The rearrangement joins TRBV5-5 to TRBJ2-1, with 7 nucleotides matching TRBD2. After removal of 4 bases from V and 10 bases from J, the junction contained 23 bases not matched to a gene. Per germline, CDR1 SGHKS and CDR2 YYEKEE (reference sequence). The CDR3 loop spans 18 amino acids. The CDR3 reads CASSRRDYPWRMSGEQFF. For the CDR3, the DNA is TGTGCCAGCAGCCGCCGGGACTACCCATGGCGGATGTCGGGGGAGCAGTTCTTC. Filled out from reference TRBV5-5 and TRBJ2-1, the complete variable domain reads DAGVTQSPTHLIKTRGQQVTLRCSPISGHKSVSWYQQVLGQGPQFIFQYYEKEERGRGNFPDRFSARQFPNYSSELNVNALLLGDSALYLCASSRRDYPWRMSGEQFFGPGTRLTVL.

The V call is TRBV13, the J call TRBJ2-7; tentatively, D is TRBD1 or TRBD2 (5 bases each). Trimming cost V 5 bases and J 3 bases, with 11 bases left between them. The CDR3 is 13 amino acids. Germline V CDR1 and CDR2: PRHDT, FYEKMQ (reference sequence). In DNA form, the CDR3 reads TGTGCCAGCAGCGGAAGGGACGGCTACGAGCAGTACTTC. This encodes CASSGRDGYEQYF. The whole variable domain, filled in from reference TRBV13 and TRBJ2-7, reads AAGVIQSPRHLIKEKRETATLKCYPIPRHDTVYWYQQGPGQDPQFLISFYEKMQSDKGSIPDRFSAQQFSDYHSELNMSSLELGDSALYFCASSGRDGYEQYFGPGTRLTVT.

This chain links TRBV19 with TRBJ2-5, with 15 nucleotides matching TRBD2. The J call may be in error: the DNA end matches TRBJ2-7 better. The CDR3 is made up of 17 amino acids. CDR1 LNHDA and CDR2 SQIVND come from the germline V gene (reference sequence). CDR3 coding DNA: TGTGCCAGTAGTCCTCGGACTAGCGGGAGGGAAACCTACGAGCAGTACTTC. It is translated as CASSPRTSGRETYEQYF.

The gene calls are TRBV6-6 and TRBJ1-1; unclear D gene. Per the germline V gene, CDR1 is MNHNY and CDR2 is SVGAGI (reference sequence). Trimming left V 0 bases short and J 0 bases short, with 8 bases between. The CDR3 totals 15 residues. The CDR3 spells CASSYSGVMNTEAFF. Written as DNA, the CDR3 is TGTGCCAGCAGTTACTCTGGGGTTATGAACACTGAAGCTTTCTTT.

This clone has a single count. The chain links TRBV30 to TRBJ2-7; D unresolved. This CDR3 is built from 13 residues. CDR1 is GTSNPN, CDR2 SVGIG, per germline (reference sequence). V lost 4 bases and J 7 bases, leaving 17 bases between the germline ends. DNA of the CDR3: TGTGCCTGGACGCAACAAGGGTTGGGGGAGCAGTACTTC. Amino acids: CAWTQQGLGEQYF. The full variable domain, with the rest looked up from reference TRBV30 and TRBJ2-7, is SQTIHQWPATLVQPVGSPLSLECTVEGTSNPNLYWYRQAAGRGLQLLFYSVGIGQISSEVPQNLSASRPQDRQFILSSKKLLLSDSGFYLCAWTQQGLGEQYFGPGTRLTVT.

The J gene is TRBJ2-1, the V gene TRBV11-3; D call uncertain. Trimming left V 1 base short and J 8 bases short, with 15 bases between. Germline CDR1 reads SGHNT; CDR2 reads YENEEA. CDR3 length: 15 amino acids. CDR3 DNA: TGTGCCAGCAGCTTAGTGTTACTACCCGATCATGAGCAGTTCTTC. Translated, it gives CASSLVLLPDHEQFF.

J is TRBJ1-2 and V is TRBV5-8; no reliable D call. The CDR3 sequence is 11 residues long. The germline CDR1 and CDR2 sequences are SGHTS and YDEGEE. V lost 1 base and J lost 8, with 6 bases in between. As DNA, the CDR3 is TGTGCCAGCAGCTTGTACGGCGGCTACACCTTC. Residues: CASSLYGGYTF.

This rearrangement joins TRBV27 to TRBJ2-7, with 13 bases matching TRBD2. The V gene end was trimmed by 5 bases and the J gene end by 4 bases; junction bases not matched to a gene: 8. The length of the CDR3 is 16 residues. Per germline, CDR1 MNHEY and CDR2 SMNVEV (reference sequence). CDR3 residues: CASSPGTSGTSYEQYF. The CDR3, as DNA: TGTGCCAGCAGTCCCGGGACTAGCGGGACAAGTTACGAGCAGTACTTC.

The genes are TRBV11-3 and TRBJ2-7; no firm D call. The CDR3 covers 11 residues. Trimming removed 8 bases at V and 9 bases at J, with 14 bases between. Germline CDR1 SGHNT, CDR2 YENEEA. The CDR3 loop is CASAGPLAQYF. CDR3 DNA sequence: TGTGCCAGCGCAGGTCCCCTCGCGCAGTACTTC.

This clone was seen only once. The V and J genes are TRBV5-1 and TRBJ2-7, with 14 nucleotides matching TRBD2. This CDR3 spans 17 amino acids. V dropped 5 bases and J dropped 3; count of bases not matched to a gene: 10. Germline lookup yields CDR1 SGHRS and CDR2 YFSETQ. CDR3 DNA sequence: TGCGCCAGCAGGCAGGGGACTAGCGGGAGTCGGTTCTACGAGCAGTACTTC. Encoded protein: CASRQGTSGSRFYEQYF.

The genes are TRBV7-6 and TRBJ2-2; no reliable D call. The germline CDR1 and CDR2 sequences are SGHVS and FNYEAQ. V was cut by 5 bases and J by 1 base, with 5 bases left in between. CDR3 length: 13 residues. CDR3: CASSTQNTGELFF. CDR3 DNA: TGTGCCAGCAGCACACAGAACACCGGGGAGCTGTTTTTT.

The V call is TRBV27, the J call TRBJ2-1; D call uncertain. Germline V gene data show CDR1 as MNHEY and CDR2 as SMNVEV (reference sequence). The CDR3 runs 13 residues. Trimming took off 2 bases at V and 12 bases at J, with 14 bases between the two ends. CDR3 in DNA: TGTGCCAGCAGTTTAACGGGTGCCATGGGGCAGTTCTTC. This gives the protein CASSLTGAMGQFF.

The chain joins TRBV5-4 to TRBJ2-5; D is ambiguous. The V gene lost 8 bases and the J gene lost 5 bases, with 19 bases spanning the gap. CDR3 size: 14 residues. Germline lookup yields CDR1 SGHNT and CDR2 YYREEE (reference sequence). CDR3 residues: CASSTRTFPETQYF. The CDR3, as DNA: TGTGCCAGTTCTACCCGGACGTTTCCCGAGACCCAGTACTTC.

The rearrangement joins TRBV5-1 to TRBJ2-1; weak D call: TRBD1 (5 bases). The V end was cut by 0 bases, the J end by 8 bases, with 12 bases between. The CDR3 runs to 14 residues. Germline-derived CDR1 and CDR2 are SGHRS and YFSETQ. The CDR3, as DNA: TGCGCCAGCAGCTTGGGGTCGTGGGGCTATGAGCAGTTCTTC. Its protein is CASSLGSWGYEQFF.

CDR3 loop: CASSLDNPYEQYF. The CDR3 DNA follows: TGCGCCAGCAGCTTGGACAATCCCTACGAGCAGTACTTC. This chain connects TRBV5-1 to TRBJ2-7; D call uncertain. V shed 0 bases and J shed 2 bases, with 6 bases lying between them. The germline V gene has CDR1 SGHRS and CDR2 YFSETQ. There are 13 residues in the CDR3.

The chain couples TRBV5-1 to TRBJ2-3; 10 bases align to TRBD2. The CDR3 covers 18 residues. V gave up 3 bases and J gave up 0 bases; unmatched junction bases: 10. In germline, CDR1 is SGHRS, CDR2 YFSETQ. The CDR3 region is CASSWLPSGSGSTDTQYF. DNA for the CDR3: TGCGCCAGCAGCTGGCTGCCTAGCGGGAGCGGTAGCACAGATACGCAGTATTTT.

The gene calls are TRBV30 and TRBJ1-5; 9 bases are shared with TRBD1. The CDR3 length is 13 residues. Germline V lookup: CDR1 GTSNPN, CDR2 SVGIG (reference sequence). J was trimmed by 4 bases and V by 3 bases; bases with no gene match: 1. DNA for the CDR3: TGTGCCTGGAGGGGGACAGGGAATCAGCCCCAGCATTTT. Translating gives CAWRGTGNQPQHF.

The chain employs TRBV5-8 and TRBJ2-7; 8 bases match TRBD1. Germline trimming cut 4 bases from V and 2 bases from J; bases unmatched to any gene: 8. CDR1 and CDR2 from the germline V gene are SGHTS and YDEGEE. The CDR3 is 15 residues long. CDR3 amino acids: CASSLDLGQAYEQYF. The CDR3 DNA follows: TGTGCCAGCAGCCTGGACCTGGGACAGGCCTACGAGCAGTACTTC.

The chain combines TRBV21-1 with TRBJ2-1. TRBV21-1 is a recognized pseudogene. The CDR3 has 14 amino acids. CDR3 sequence reads: CASSKVCPYNEQFF. In DNA, the CDR3 is TGTGCCAGCAGCAAAGTTTGCCCTTACAATGAGCAGTTCTTC.

This chain's CDR3 is CASSQASGTLQETQYF. DNA for the CDR3: TGCGCCAGCAGCCAAGCTAGCGGGACCCTCCAAGAGACCCAGTACTTC. The chain carries TRBV4-1 and TRBJ2-5, with 9 bases that match TRBD2. The CDR3 extends over 16 amino acids. The trim removed 1 base at V and 1 base at J, leaving 4 bases unmatched. The V gene's germline CDR1 is MGHRA and CDR2 YSYEKL.